The entry below gives a single T cell receptor (beta chain) sequence along with its context. The authors ran a second PCR of about 7 to 12 cycles using a sample-barcoded 5' primer and a J-beta primer mix. Every sample returned 2.5 million or more CDR3-containing paired-end reads. TCRdb re-called the 5' RACE reads with MiXCR, one entry per CDR3 protein. The table has about 1.1 million distinct CDR3 sequences, roughly two fifths seen once. This entry is derived from a study of blood T cells in healthy people across ages. Overall study: In model experiments, template switching was able to capture about one barcoded beta molecule for every two T cells that were present.

V was trimmed by 4 bases and J by 4 bases, leaving 13 bases between them. This CDR3 is built from 15 residues. Germline assignment: CDR1 LNHDA and CDR2 SQIVND (reference sequence). Sample: blood. This rearrangement joins TRBV19 to TRBJ2-2; D might be TRBD1 (6 bases). This TCR derives from a man aged 18 to 35 in good health. The DNA of the CDR3 is TGTGCCAGTAGTACAATCGGGACAACCACCGGGGAGCTGTTTTTT. This encodes CASSTIGTTTGELFF.